One sample yielded the 27 T cell receptor beta chains listed below, sequenced in a study of blood T cell repertoires in COVID-19. Sequencing used immunoSEQ multiplex PCR; TCRdb keeps in-frame clones, though not all of them. The sample lists about 180,000 clones; roughly nine tenths were seen once. The sample comprised PBMCs or T cells enriched from blood (not recorded which). Source of these receptors: a middle-aged woman with acute COVID-19.

This clone showed up just once. The genes are TRBV19 and TRBJ1-2, with TRBD1 matching 9 bases. The CDR3 length is 14 residues. The V and J ends lost 10 bases and 6 bases, in that order; junction bases with no gene match: 12. CDR1 LNHDA and CDR2 SQIVND come from the germline V gene (reference sequence). The CDR3 here is CATKSGTGTHGYTF. Written as DNA, the CDR3 is TGTGCCACCAAATCGGGGACAGGGACCCATGGCTACACCTTC.

The rearrangement joins TRBV6-5 to TRBJ2-4; D may be TRBD2 (5 bases). Deletions cut 6 bases from V and 9 bases from J, with 15 bases between. This CDR3 contains 13 residues. From germline, CDR1 is MNHEY and CDR2 SVGAGI. The CDR3 sequence: CASSSPREGIQYF. CDR3 coding DNA: TGTGCCAGCAGCTCCCCCCGGGAAGGCATTCAGTACTTC.

The V and J genes are TRBV3-1 (or the pseudogene TRBV3-2) and TRBJ2-1, with TRBD2 matching 13 bases. This CDR3 is 15 amino acids long. Germline-derived CDR1 and CDR2 are LGHDT and YNNKEL (reference sequence). The V and J ends lost 1 base and 8 bases, in that order; junction bases with no gene match: 2. The CDR3 nucleotides are TGTGCCAGCAGCCAAGGGACTAGCGGGAGTTATGAGCAGTTCTTC. Protein product: CASSQGTSGSYEQFF.

In DNA, the CDR3 is TGTGCCAGCAGCCCCTTCAGGGGGCGCCCGGGAAACACCATATATTTT. Protein product: CASSPFRGRPGNTIYF. The chain employs TRBV5-6 and TRBJ1-3, with 8 positions matching TRBD1. The germline V gene encodes CDR1 SGHDT and CDR2 YYEEEE. The CDR3 extends over 16 amino acids. V trimming: 4 bases; J trimming: 4 bases; junction bases outside the gene matches: 10.

The rearrangement uses TRBV7-9 and TRBJ2-1; D not certain. The CDR3 is made up of 16 amino acids. Germline V lookup: CDR1 SEHNR, CDR2 FQNEAQ (reference sequence). Between the trimmed V and J ends, which lost 2 bases and 1 base, there was a span of 12 bases. CDR3 residues: CASSLTPGYSYNEQFF. The CDR3 DNA reads TGTGCCAGCAGCTTAACCCCCGGGTATTCCTACAATGAGCAGTTCTTC.

The genes are TRBV28 and TRBJ1-2, with TRBD1 as a possible D gene (5 bases). Germline CDR1 and CDR2: MDHEN and SYDVKM. V was clipped by 3 bases and J by 2 bases, with 13 bases between them. The CDR3 is 15 residues long. CDR3 residues: CASSFSGMGNYGYTF. In DNA, the CDR3 is TGTGCCAGCAGTTTTTCAGGGATGGGAAACTATGGCTACACCTTC.

The rearrangement links TRBV5-4 to TRBJ2-5; D is unresolved. The CDR3 sequence is 13 residues long. CDR1 is SGHNT, CDR2 YYREEE, per germline (reference sequence). Between the trimmed V and J ends, which lost 2 bases and 2 bases, there was a span of 7 bases. CDR3 DNA: TGTGCCAGCAGCTTTGAGGCACAAGAGACCCAGTACTTC. The encoded protein is CASSFEAQETQYF.

The chain couples TRBV5-5 to TRBJ2-4; a weak D match, TRBD2 (6 bases). V lost 4 bases, J lost 12 bases, and 17 bases lay in between. Germline V CDR1 and CDR2: SGHKS, YYEKEE (reference sequence). This CDR3 comprises 13 residues. The CDR3 coding sequence is TGTGCCAGCAGCACCGGTTCTAGCGAGAATCAGTACTTC. Amino acids: CASSTGSSENQYF.

The genes are TRBV7-3 and TRBJ2-3; D gene ambiguous. The CDR3 has 12 amino acids. V gave up 4 bases and J gave up 0 bases, with 2 bases separating them. Germline V gives CDR1 SGHTA, CDR2 FQGTGA. The CDR3, as DNA: TGTGCCAGCAGCTCTAGCACAGATACGCAGTATTTT. It codes for CASSSSTDTQYF.

The gene calls are TRBV9 and TRBJ2-2; 9 nucleotides match TRBD2. V lost 1 base to trimming and J lost 0 bases; unmatched junction nucleotides: 4. This CDR3 spans 17 amino acids. Germline loops: CDR1 SGDLS, CDR2 YYNGEE. The chain's CDR3 is CASSVLAGTSNTGELFF. The DNA of the CDR3 is TGTGCCAGCAGCGTACTAGCGGGGACCTCGAACACCGGGGAGCTGTTTTTT.

This chain joins TRBV28 and TRBJ1-4; 9 bases agree with TRBD1. V shed 6 bases, J shed 0 bases, and the junction held 8 bases outside the gene matches. CDR1 and CDR2 (germline): MDHEN, SYDVKM. This CDR3 has 17 residues. CDR3 bases: TGTGCCAGCAGAATACAGGGGGCCAGTGCAACTAATGAAAAACTGTTTTTT. Its translation is CASRIQGASATNEKLFF.

The rearrangement joins TRBV19 to TRBJ2-7; D is unresolved. With 3 bases removed from V and 5 bases from J, the gap between germline ends came to 5 bases. Germline V lookup: CDR1 LNHDA, CDR2 SQIVND (reference sequence). The CDR3 covers 11 residues. CDR3 nucleotide sequence: TGTGCCAGTAGTATCACGGACGAGCAGTACTTC. As protein: CASSITDEQYF.

This sequence joins TRBV5-1 and TRBJ2-7; 9 bases agree with TRBD2. Germline CDR1 and CDR2: SGHRS and YFSETQ. V shed 4 bases and J 5 bases; nucleotides not matched to a gene: 10. This CDR3 contains 15 residues. In DNA, the CDR3 is TGCGCCAGCAGCCAAACGCGGGGGGGAGTCCACGAGCAGTACTTC. Encoded protein: CASSQTRGGVHEQYF.

This chain uses TRBV5-1 with TRBJ1-2; D possibly corresponds to TRBD1 (5 bases). The V end lost 2 bases, the J end lost 3 bases, and 20 bases lay between the germline ends. The length of the CDR3 is 17 residues. CDR1 and CDR2 from the germline V gene are SGHRS and YFSETQ. The DNA of the CDR3 is TGCGCCAGCAGCTTCAAAGGGGCGAGGCCTACCGACTATGGCTACACCTTC. Residues: CASSFKGARPTDYGYTF.

CDR3 sequence reads: CASRRQSLSTGELFF. DNA of the CDR3: TGTGCCAGCAGGAGACAGTCCCTCAGCACCGGGGAGCTGTTTTTT. The chain couples TRBV6-5 to TRBJ2-2; D is perhaps TRBD1 (5 bases). This CDR3 is 15 amino acids long. V dropped 6 bases and J dropped 4 bases, with 15 bases sitting between them. Germline V gene sequence: CDR1 MNHEY, CDR2 SVGAGI.

The chain couples TRBV5-8 to TRBJ1-1, with D perhaps matching TRBD1 (5 bases). Germline CDR1 is SGHTS and CDR2 is YDEGEE. The length of the CDR3 is 13 residues. Trimming stripped 4 bases from V and 11 bases from J, with 18 bases between. The CDR3 loop is CASSLGRPDSAFF. The CDR3 DNA is TGTGCCAGCAGCCTGGGACGGCCTGATAGCGCTTTCTTT.

This chain links TRBV2 with TRBJ2-5; D not certain. The CDR3 has 15 amino acids. Germline loops: CDR1 SNHLY, CDR2 FYNNEI. Trimming cost V 7 bases and J 2 bases, with 17 bases left between them. The CDR3 reads CASNTNPDRQETQYF. The CDR3 DNA reads as TGTGCCAGCAACACAAACCCAGATCGACAAGAGACCCAGTACTTC.

The CDR3 loop reads CASSPVTGADTQYF. CDR3 nucleotide sequence: TGTGCCAGCTCACCGGTGACGGGGGCAGATACGCAGTATTTT. The chain uses TRBV18 and TRBJ2-3, with D tentatively TRBD2 (6 bases). From germline, CDR1 is KGHSH and CDR2 LQKENI. V dropped 3 bases and J dropped 4 bases, with 11 bases sitting between them. The CDR3 spans 14 residues.

V is TRBV2 and J is TRBJ2-1; 12 nucleotides line up with TRBD2. CDR1 is SNHLY, CDR2 FYNNEI, per germline. The CDR3 is made up of 15 amino acids. With V trimmed by 7 bases and J by 7 bases, 8 bases remained unmatched. CDR3 DNA sequence: TGTGCCAGCAACCTAGCGGGAGGGCCTCAAAATGAGCAGTTCTTC. It encodes CASNLAGGPQNEQFF.

The rearrangement uses TRBV5-4 and TRBJ1-4; D gene uncertain. With 4 bases removed from V and 3 bases from J, the gap between germline ends came to 10 bases. CDR1 and CDR2 (germline): SGHNT, YYREEE (reference sequence). The CDR3 totals 14 residues. CDR3 protein: CASSGGPPNEKLFF. As DNA, the CDR3 is TGTGCCAGCAGCGGCGGGCCCCCTAATGAAAAACTGTTTTTT.

This chain joins TRBV27 and TRBJ1-4; TRBD1 is a possible D gene (6 bases). Between the trimmed V and J ends, which lost 5 bases and 6 bases, there was a span of 13 bases. CDR1 is MNHEY and CDR2 is SMNVEV in the germline V gene (reference sequence). CDR3 length equals 14 residues. The CDR3 DNA sequence: TGTGCCAGCAGTAAGACAGGCATGGATGAAAAACTGTTTTTT. Its translation is CASSKTGMDEKLFF.

This clone was observed a single time. This chain uses TRBV7-2 with TRBJ2-7, with TRBD1 matching over 8 bases. Germline assignment: CDR1 SGHTA and CDR2 FQGNSA. V trimming: 4 bases; J trimming: 2 bases; junction bases outside the gene matches: 4. The CDR3 contains 14 residues. The CDR3 loop is CASSSSGQAYEQYF. The CDR3 coding sequence is TGTGCCAGCAGCTCATCGGGACAGGCCTACGAGCAGTACTTC.

The rearrangement joins TRBV7-3 to TRBJ1-2; 9 bases match TRBD1. Germline V gene lookup returns CDR1 SGHTA and CDR2 FQGTGA. V was clipped by 5 bases and J by 5 bases; unmatched bases: 9. There are 15 residues in the CDR3. CDR3 amino acids: CASSRRQGGRYGYTF. Written as DNA, the CDR3 is TGTGCCAGCAGCCGTAGACAGGGGGGGAGGTATGGCTACACCTTC. The full variable domain, rest sourced from reference TRBV7-3 and TRBJ1-2, is GAGVSQTPSNKVTEKGKYVELRCDPISGHTALYWYRQSLGQGPEFLIYFQGTGAADDSGLPNDRFFAVRPEGSVSTLKIQRTERGDSAVYLCASSRRQGGRYGYTFGSGTRLTVV.

The chain joins TRBV11-2 to TRBJ1-6, with 8 positions matching TRBD1. Germline V gene lookup returns CDR1 SGHAT and CDR2 FQNNGV. V lost 5 bases, J lost 8 bases, and 11 bases stayed unmatched. The CDR3 has 16 residues. The CDR3, as DNA: TGTGCCAGCAGCGATCGGCGACAGGGGAGTTATTCACCCCTCCACTTT. Encoded protein: CASSDRRQGSYSPLHF.

This clone showed up just once. The chain has TRBV28 and TRBJ1-2; D is perhaps TRBD1 (5 bases). Trimming cost V 7 bases and J 6 bases, with 15 bases left between them. The CDR3 loop spans 13 amino acids. Germline loops: CDR1 MDHEN, CDR2 SYDVKM. CDR3 in DNA: TGTGCCAGCACCCCATCGGGGGAAGATGGCTACACCTTC. Protein: CASTPSGEDGYTF.

The genes are TRBV9 and TRBJ2-3; D may be TRBD2 (6 bases). The CDR3 is 13 amino acids. Germline CDR1 reads SGDLS; CDR2 reads YYNGEE. V was cut by 0 bases and J by 6 bases, with 8 bases left in between. The CDR3 DNA reads as TGTGCCAGCAGCGTAGGGGGGGTGGATACGCAGTATTTT. This sequence encodes CASSVGGVDTQYF.

The rearrangement joins TRBV30 to TRBJ1-4; 7 positions match TRBD1. With 4 bases clipped from V and 5 bases from J, the junction kept 7 bases outside the gene matches. The germline gives CDR1 GTSNPN, CDR2 SVGIG (reference sequence). This CDR3 is 14 amino acids long. CDR3 bases: TGTGCCTGGACAAGACAGGGAATCAATGAAAAACTGTTTTTT. Amino acid sequence: CAWTRQGINEKLFF.